The 14 T cell receptor beta chains below were found in one sample sequenced in a study of cytomegalovirus exposure and HLA in healthy donors. Use of 60 Vbeta and 13 Jbeta primers characterized the PCR. Profiled with immunoSEQ multiplex PCR; TCRdb holds only in-frame clones, not every one. The profile covers approximately 170,000 clones, with 85% appearing a single time and 1% taken by the ten largest. What was sequenced was PBMCs. Receptors were obtained from a boy aged 2 to 9 in good health and CMV-seronegative.

The gene calls are TRBV30 and TRBJ1-2, with a tentative D call TRBD1 (6 bases). The CDR3 runs to 14 residues. V lost 0 bases and J lost 0, with 8 bases in between. Germline-derived CDR1 and CDR2 are GTSNPN and SVGIG (reference sequence). The chain's CDR3 is CAWSVPGANYGYTF. DNA for the CDR3: TGTGCCTGGAGTGTACCAGGGGCTAACTATGGCTACACCTTC.

V gene TRBV6-1 combines with J gene TRBJ1-5; D perhaps matches TRBD1 (6 bases). Germline CDR1 MNHNS, CDR2 SASEGT. This CDR3 contains 15 residues. Trimming took off 5 bases at V and 0 bases at J, with 11 bases between the two ends. The CDR3 DNA follows: TGTGCCAGCAGTCCGGACAGTTATAGCAATCAGCCCCAGCATTTT. Translated: CASSPDSYSNQPQHF.

The chain uses TRBV5-1 and TRBJ1-4, with 8 bases fitting TRBD1. Germline lookup yields CDR1 SGHRS and CDR2 YFSETQ. The V gene end was trimmed by 7 bases and the J gene end by 3 bases; junction bases not matched to a gene: 5. The CDR3 is made up of 14 amino acids. The CDR3 DNA sequence: TGCGCCAGCTTGACGGACAGGGCTAATGAAAAACTGTTTTTT. Its protein product is CASLTDRANEKLFF. Full variable domain (rest looked up from reference TRBV5-1 and TRBJ1-4): KAGVTQTPRYLIKTRGQQVTLSCSPISGHRSVSWYQQTPGQGLQFLFEYFSETQRNKGNFPGRFSGRQFSNSRSEMNVSTLELGDSALYLCASLTDRANEKLFFGSGTQLSVL.

In DNA, the CDR3 is TGTGCCAGCAGCTTAGGGGCCCGCCGAGATAATTCACCCCTCCACTTT. Amino acids: CASSLGARRDNSPLHF. V usage is TRBV11-3 and J usage is TRBJ1-6; D is uncertain. V lost 1 base, J lost 5 bases, and 12 bases lay in between. The V gene's germline CDR1 is SGHNT and CDR2 YENEEA. The length of the CDR3 is 16 residues.

This clone was detected once. V is TRBV6-1 and J is TRBJ2-3; the match to TRBD1 covers 7 bases. V lost 5 bases, J lost 6 bases, and 2 bases stayed unmatched. The CDR3 has 12 amino acids. The germline V gene has CDR1 MNHNS and CDR2 SASEGT. CDR3 sequence reads: CASSHRGDTQYF. The CDR3 nucleotides read TGTGCCAGCAGTCACAGGGGCGATACGCAGTATTTT.

The rearrangement uses TRBV10-3 and TRBJ1-6, with D unresolved. Trimming stripped 0 bases from V and 9 bases from J, with 15 bases between. This CDR3 has 16 residues. Per the germline V gene, CDR1 is ENHRY and CDR2 is SYGVKD. The CDR3 DNA reads TGTGCCATCAGTGAGTCGATCCCTAAAGACTTTTCACCCCTCCACTTT. Its translation is CAISESIPKDFSPLHF.

The chain is built from TRBV10-2 and TRBJ2-3, with no clear D. The CDR3 covers 12 residues. Trimming took 0 bases from V and 9 from J, leaving 7 bases between them. Looked up from germline, CDR1 is WSHSY and CDR2 is SAAADI. The CDR3 protein is CASSESRYTQYF. The CDR3 nucleotides read TGCGCCAGCAGTGAGTCCAGGTACACGCAGTATTTT.

The gene calls are TRBV10-2 and TRBJ2-1; 12 bases are shared with TRBD2. Germline V lookup: CDR1 WSHSY, CDR2 SAAADI. The CDR3 consists of 16 residues. With V trimmed by 8 bases and J by 4 bases, 9 bases remained unmatched. CDR3: CASYLSGTSGYNEQFF. CDR3 DNA sequence: TGCGCCAGCTACCTATCCGGGACTAGCGGGTACAATGAGCAGTTCTTC.

V gene TRBV21-1 combines with J gene TRBJ1-2; the DNA was not used to check the table's D call, TRBD1. TRBV21-1 is described as a pseudogene. This CDR3 has 15 amino acids. The CDR3, as DNA: TGTGCCAGCAGCAAAAAGACAGGGCACAACTATGGCTACACCTTC. Its protein product is CASSKKTGHNYGYTF.

The rearrangement uses TRBV6-1 and TRBJ2-3; 13 bases map to TRBD2. Per germline, CDR1 MNHNS and CDR2 SASEGT. The length of the CDR3 is 16 residues. J gave up 4 bases and V 2 bases, and 3 bases lay outside the gene matches. DNA for the CDR3: TGTGCCAGCAGTGAATGGACTAGCGGGAGCGCAGATACGCAGTATTTT. Translating it yields CASSEWTSGSADTQYF.

The genes are TRBV19 and TRBJ1-1, with 9 bases that match TRBD1. J was trimmed by 1 base and V by 5 bases; bases with no gene match: 5. This CDR3 has 15 residues. CDR1 and CDR2 (germline): LNHDA, SQIVND (reference sequence). The chain's CDR3 is CASSFADRGNTEAFF. The DNA of the CDR3 is TGTGCCAGTAGTTTCGCGGACAGGGGGAACACTGAAGCTTTCTTT. Supplemented by reference TRBV19 and TRBJ1-1, the full variable domain reads DGGITQSPKYLFRKEGQNVTLSCEQNLNHDAMYWYRQDPGQGLRLIYYSQIVNDFQKGDIAEGYSVSREKKESFPLTVTSAQKNPTAFYLCASSFADRGNTEAFFGQGTRLTVV.

The rearrangement links TRBV27 to TRBJ1-5, with 7 bases that match TRBD1. V lost 4 bases and J lost 3; bases outside the gene matches: 9. The CDR3 has 16 amino acids. Per germline, CDR1 MNHEY and CDR2 SMNVEV (reference sequence). The CDR3 loop is CASSSWTGQSNQPQHF. The CDR3 nucleotides read TGTGCCAGCAGTTCGTGGACGGGACAGTCCAATCAGCCCCAGCATTTT.

The J gene is TRBJ2-7, the V gene TRBV28, with 8 bases fitting TRBD1. The CDR3 length is 13 residues. Germline V gene lookup returns CDR1 MDHEN and CDR2 SYDVKM. V shed 4 bases and J 3 bases; nucleotides not matched to a gene: 2. The CDR3 is CASSSGQGYEQYF. The CDR3 DNA reads as TGTGCCAGCAGTTCCGGACAGGGCTACGAGCAGTACTTC. The full variable domain, with the rest looked up from reference TRBV28 and TRBJ2-7, is DVKVTQSSRYLVKRTGEKVFLECVQDMDHENMFWYRQDPGLGLRLIYFSYDVKMKEKGDIPEGYSVSREKKERFSLILESASTNQTSMYLCASSSGQGYEQYFGPGTRLTVT.

The rearrangement joins TRBV19 to TRBJ1-2; unclear D gene. V lost 3 bases to trimming and J lost 4 bases, with 18 bases between them. CDR3 length: 16 residues. Per germline, CDR1 LNHDA and CDR2 SQIVND (reference sequence). The CDR3 here is CASSIQRTRRFYGYTF. CDR3 DNA sequence: TGTGCCAGTAGTATCCAGAGAACCAGGCGATTCTATGGCTACACCTTC.